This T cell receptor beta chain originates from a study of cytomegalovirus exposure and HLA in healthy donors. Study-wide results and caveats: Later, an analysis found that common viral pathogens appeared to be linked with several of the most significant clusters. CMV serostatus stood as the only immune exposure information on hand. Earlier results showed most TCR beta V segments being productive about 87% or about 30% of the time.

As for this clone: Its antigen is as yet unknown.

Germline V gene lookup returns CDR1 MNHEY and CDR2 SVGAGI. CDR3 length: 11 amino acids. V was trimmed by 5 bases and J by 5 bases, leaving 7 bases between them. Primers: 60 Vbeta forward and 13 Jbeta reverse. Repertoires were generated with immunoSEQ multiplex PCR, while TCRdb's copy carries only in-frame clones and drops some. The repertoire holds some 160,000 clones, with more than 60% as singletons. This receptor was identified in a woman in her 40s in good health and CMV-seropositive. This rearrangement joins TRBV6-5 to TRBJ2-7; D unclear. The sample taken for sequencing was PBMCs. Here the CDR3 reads CASSQRDEQYF. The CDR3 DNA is TGTGCCAGCAGTCAACGGGACGAGCAGTACTTC.